This T cell receptor beta chain emerged from a study of PD-1 blockade in classical Hodgkin lymphoma. Looking at the study overall: The nivolumab dose that patients received was 3 mg/kg, given intravenously every 2 weeks.

All the patients suffered relapse after autologous stem cell transplantation, and brentuximab vedotin exposure differed. Clones were read by immunoSEQ multiplex PCR, and TCRdb kept only the in-frame ones, dropping some. The sample lists more than 90,000 clones, roughly 91% occurring once. With 5 bases removed from V and 3 bases from J, the gap between germline ends came to 11 bases. Germline lookup yields CDR1 SGHDT and CDR2 YYEEEE. The CDR3 spans 13 residues. This clonotype was sampled from a human donor with classical Hodgkin lymphoma. The genes are TRBV5-6 and TRBJ1-1; tentative D call: TRBD1 (6 bases). The sample in question was peripheral blood mononuclear cells (PBMCs), obtained before the second cycle of nivolumab. CDR3 nucleotides: TGTGCCAGCAGGTCGACAGGCTACACTGAAGCTTTCTTT. Its protein product is CASRSTGYTEAFF.